This T cell receptor beta chain was recorded in a study of blood T cell repertoires in COVID-19. Study as a whole: The United States, Italy and Spain were the sources of the acute and convalescent COVID-19 samples. T cells, B-cell-depleted T cells, or PBMCs provided the cDNA or gDNA that served as material.

Authors' methods: By means of reference gene primer amplification, nucleated cell counts were estimated. Sequencing used immunoSEQ multiplex PCR; TCRdb keeps in-frame clones, though not all of them. D and trimming were read from the DNA, whereas the V and J calls and clone size are those reported in that table. Seen here are about half a million clones, approximately 89% observed once, and the top ten hold approximately 0.9%. The CDR3 is 16 amino acids. Trimming took 5 bases from V and 0 from J; bases not matched to a gene: 7. CDR1 is PRHDT, CDR2 FYEKMQ, per germline (reference sequence). This chain joins TRBV13 and TRBJ2-5; 9 bases match TRBD2. This clonotype was sampled from a man aged 18 to 29 with COVID-19, enrolled during active disease. The sequenced sample was peripheral blood. The CDR3 spells CASSRSGTSNQETQYF. CDR3 sequence (DNA): TGTGCCAGCAGCCGGTCCGGGACTAGCAACCAAGAGACCCAGTACTTC.